This TCR beta chain was profiled in a study of shared clonotypes between healthy human individuals. CD45RA+ naive and CD45RA-negative memory subsets were separated from CD4+ cells. Germline CDR1 SGHRS, CDR2 YFSETQ. The CDR3 totals 17 residues. V was pared by 4 bases and J by 6 bases, with 9 bases of the junction left unmatched. Sorted-subset replicate PCRs used 150 to 200 ng of genomic DNA. This amount corresponded to about 30,000 T cell genomes. Measured with immunoSEQ multiplex PCR; TCRdb has only the in-frame clones, and not every one. The repertoire holds millions of clones, with over 90% as singletons.

The sample comprised naive CD4+ T cells from PBMCs. The subset denotes: CD45RA+ positively selected. The rearrangement links TRBV5-1 to TRBJ2-1; 14 bases agree with TRBD2. The clonotype originates from a man aged 18 to 30 in good health. Some clones in this sample may be carry-over from other donors' samples. The CDR3 spells CASSPPRLAGGANEQFF. CDR3 in DNA: TGCGCCAGCAGCCCACCCCGACTAGCGGGAGGGGCCAATGAGCAGTTCTTC.